These 13 T cell receptor beta chains were all obtained from the same sample, sequenced in a study of regulatory T cells in long-lasting Graves disease. Time point in this sample: newly diagnosed GD, antithyroid drugs for less than 3 months. Extracted RNA from PBMCs served as the source of the TCR library. Arm-PCR of CDR3 regions and iRepertoire HTBI primers were the basis on which TCR beta libraries were built. Each CDR3 protein gets one entry after TCRdb re-called the multiplex PCR reads with MiXCR. The sample carries under 450,000 distinct CDR3 sequences, about an eighth recorded once. This sample also belongs to another study, concerning T cells in Graves' hyperthyroidism and ophthalmopathy.

Specimen: peripheral blood mononuclear cells (PBMCs), collected at new diagnosis, from a patient treated with antithyroid drugs. These receptors were obtained from a woman aged 18 to 35 with Graves disease.

The chain has TRBV5-6 and TRBJ2-7; 7 bases are shared with TRBD1. This CDR3 comprises 14 residues. Trimming at V came to 4 bases and at J to 0 bases, leaving 4 bases not matched to a gene. Germline-derived CDR1 and CDR2 are SGHDT and YYEEEE. The CDR3 DNA sequence: TGTGCCAGCAGCCTACAGGGGAGCTCCTACGAGCAGTACGTC. Its protein product is CASSLQGSSYEQYV.

V usage is TRBV7-2 and J usage is TRBJ1-2, with D maybe TRBD1 (5 bases). The CDR3 consists of 12 residues. Germline CDR1 reads SGHTA; CDR2 reads FQGNSA. With 1 base removed from V and 9 bases from J, the gap between germline ends came to 9 bases. The CDR3 region has the DNA TGTGCCAGCAGCTTAGTTAGGGGAAGCTACACCTTC. Residues: CASSLVRGSYTF.

There are many counts of this clonotype. The genes are TRBV7-2 and TRBJ2-2, with D possibly TRBD1 on 6 matching bases. CDR1 is SGHTA, CDR2 FQGNSA, per germline. With 1 base removed from V and 4 bases from J, the gap between germline ends came to 10 bases. This CDR3 spans 15 amino acids. The CDR3 DNA sequence: TGTGCCAGCAGCTTAGGACAGGACTTCACCGGGGAGCTGTTTTTT. Its translation: CASSLGQDFTGELFF.

This clonotype has ten or more counts. The chain carries TRBV15 and TRBJ1-3; D is possibly TRBD1 (6 bases). The V end was cut by 7 bases, the J end by 0 bases, with 10 bases between. This CDR3 comprises 14 residues. The germline V gene has CDR1 LNHNV and CDR2 YYDKDF (reference sequence). CDR3 bases: TGTGCCACCAAGGGACAATACTCTGGAAACACCATATATTTT. Translation: CATKGQYSGNTIYF.

There are many counts of this clonotype. This chain uses TRBV28 with TRBJ2-1; D might be TRBD1 or TRBD2, each matching 6 bases. Trimming shortened V by 4 bases and J by 7 bases, and 11 bases separated the two germline ends. This CDR3 has 13 amino acids. CDR1 is MDHEN and CDR2 is SYDVKM in the germline V gene. The CDR3 bases are TGTGCCAGCAGTTCCCGGGGGCGGAATGAGCAGTTCTTC. It translates to CASSSRGRNEQFF.

This chain uses TRBV19 with TRBJ2-1; D uncertain. Germline CDR1 and CDR2: LNHDA and SQIVND (reference sequence). The CDR3 has 15 residues. V lost 3 bases, J lost 2 bases, and 11 bases lay in between. DNA for the CDR3: TGTGCCAGTAGTATTGCCCCGGCGCCCTACAATGAGCAGTTCTTC. It translates to CASSIAPAPYNEQFF.

Worth noting for this clonotype: A much larger clone differs by one base, so this may be a read error. This chain joins TRBV11-2 and TRBJ1-4; D perhaps matches TRBD1 (5 bases). CDR3 length: 16 residues. In germline, CDR1 is SGHAT, CDR2 FQNNGV. The germline V and J ends were trimmed by 7 bases and 3 bases, with 18 bases remaining between them. CDR3 nucleotide sequence: TGTGCCAGCAACACCTTCCAGGACATGGCTAATGAAAAACTGTTTTTT. Its protein product is CASNTFQDMANEKLFF.

This clonotype was counted ten times or more. The J gene is TRBJ2-3, the V gene TRBV2; 9 positions agree with TRBD2. With 4 bases clipped from V and 0 bases from J, the junction kept 2 bases outside the gene matches. CDR3 length equals 15 residues. Germline CDR1 SNHLY, CDR2 FYNNEI. The CDR3 here is CASSGLAASTDTQYF. CDR3 in DNA: TGTGCCAGCAGTGGACTAGCGGCTAGCACAGATACGCAGTATTTT.

There are many counts of this clonotype. This chain uses TRBV7-2 with TRBJ1-5, with D perhaps matching TRBD1 (5 bases). Germline-derived CDR1 and CDR2 are SGHTA and FQGNSA. The CDR3 has 13 amino acids. Trimming pared 2 bases from V and 7 bases from J, leaving 9 bases between. The CDR3 here is CASSLFQGQPQHF. The CDR3 nucleotides read TGTGCCAGCAGCTTATTCCAGGGACAGCCCCAGCATTTT.

V usage is TRBV4-1 and J usage is TRBJ2-7; the match to TRBD1 covers 7 bases. Trimming at V came to 2 bases and at J to 7 bases, leaving 5 bases not matched to a gene. Germline V gene lookup returns CDR1 MGHRA and CDR2 YSYEKL. The CDR3 sequence is 13 residues long. In DNA form, the CDR3 reads TGCGCCAGCAGCCAACGACAGGGAAGGGAGCAGTACGTC. It is translated as CASSQRQGREQYV.

The CDR3: CASSFGTSWETQYF. CDR3 in DNA: TGTGCCAGCAGTTTTGGGACTAGCTGGGAGACCCAGTACTTC. V usage is TRBV28 and J usage is TRBJ2-5; TRBD2 agrees at 9 bases. CDR3 length equals 14 residues. V shed 3 bases and J 5 bases; nucleotides not matched to a gene: 4. CDR1 is MDHEN and CDR2 is SYDVKM in the germline V gene. The full variable domain, rest sourced from reference TRBV28 and TRBJ2-5, is DVKVTQSSRYLVKRTGEKVFLECVQDMDHENMFWYRQDPGLGLRLIYFSYDVKMKEKGDIPEGYSVSREKKERFSLILESASTNQTSMYLCASSFGTSWETQYFGPGTRLLVL.

This clonotype has at least ten counts. V usage is TRBV4-3 and J usage is TRBJ2-5, with 10 bases aligning to TRBD2. V was pared by 3 bases and J by 3 bases, with 4 bases of the junction left unmatched. This CDR3 has 15 residues. The germline V gene has CDR1 LGHNA and CDR2 YSLEER. The CDR3 spells CASSHGLADKETQYF. The CDR3 DNA follows: TGCGCCAGCAGCCATGGACTAGCGGATAAAGAGACCCAGTACTTC.

This clonotype was seen only a few times. The V gene is TRBV30, the J gene TRBJ2-1, with D uncertain. Germline CDR1 reads GTSNPN; CDR2 reads SVGIG (reference sequence). The CDR3 extends over 13 amino acids. The germline V and J ends were trimmed by 4 bases and 7 bases, with 14 bases remaining between them. CDR3 region: CAWNVGLKNEQFF. CDR3 bases: TGTGCCTGGAACGTCGGCCTAAAGAATGAGCAGTTCTTC.